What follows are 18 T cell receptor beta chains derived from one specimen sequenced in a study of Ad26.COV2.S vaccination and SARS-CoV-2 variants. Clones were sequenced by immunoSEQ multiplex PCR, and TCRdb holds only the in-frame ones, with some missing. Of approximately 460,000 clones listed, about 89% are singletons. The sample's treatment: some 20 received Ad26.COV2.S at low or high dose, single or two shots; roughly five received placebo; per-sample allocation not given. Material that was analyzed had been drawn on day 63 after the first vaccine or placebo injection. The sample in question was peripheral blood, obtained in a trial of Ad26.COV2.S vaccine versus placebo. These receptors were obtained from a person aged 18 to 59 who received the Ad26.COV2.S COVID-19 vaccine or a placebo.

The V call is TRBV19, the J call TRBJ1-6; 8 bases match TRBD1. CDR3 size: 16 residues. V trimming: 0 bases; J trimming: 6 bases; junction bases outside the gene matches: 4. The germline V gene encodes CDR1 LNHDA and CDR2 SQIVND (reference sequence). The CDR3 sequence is CASSIERTGGNSPLHF. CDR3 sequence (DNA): TGTGCCAGTAGTATAGAACGCACAGGGGGTAATTCACCCCTCCACTTT.

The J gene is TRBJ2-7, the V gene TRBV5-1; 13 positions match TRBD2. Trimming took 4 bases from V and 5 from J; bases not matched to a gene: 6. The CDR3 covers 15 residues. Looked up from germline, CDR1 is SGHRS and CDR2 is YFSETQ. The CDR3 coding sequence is TGCGCCAGCAGCCCCGGGACTAGCGGGGCCCACGAGCAGTACTTC. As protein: CASSPGTSGAHEQYF.

CDR3 residues: CASSEAVGIEQYF. The CDR3 DNA sequence: TGTGCCAGCAGTGAAGCGGTAGGGATTGAGCAGTACTTC. V gene TRBV2 combines with J gene TRBJ2-7; D gene unclear. The CDR3 has 13 amino acids. Germline values: CDR1 SNHLY, CDR2 FYNNEI. V shed 0 bases and J shed 7 bases, with 10 bases lying between them.

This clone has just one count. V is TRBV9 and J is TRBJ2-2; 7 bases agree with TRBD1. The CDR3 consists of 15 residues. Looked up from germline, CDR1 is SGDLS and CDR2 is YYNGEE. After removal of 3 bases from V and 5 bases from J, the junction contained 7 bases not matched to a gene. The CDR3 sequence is CASSGGTAETGELFF. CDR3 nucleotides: TGTGCCAGCAGCGGAGGGACAGCGGAAACCGGGGAGCTGTTTTTT.

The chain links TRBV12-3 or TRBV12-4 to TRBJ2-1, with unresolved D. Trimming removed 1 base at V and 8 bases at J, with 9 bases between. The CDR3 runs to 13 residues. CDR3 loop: CASSLVPADEQFF. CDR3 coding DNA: TGTGCCAGCAGTTTAGTTCCCGCCGATGAGCAGTTCTTC.

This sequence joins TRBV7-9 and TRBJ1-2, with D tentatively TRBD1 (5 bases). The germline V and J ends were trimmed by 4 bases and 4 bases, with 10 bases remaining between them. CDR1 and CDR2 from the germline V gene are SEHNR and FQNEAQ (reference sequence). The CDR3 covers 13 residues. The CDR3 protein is CASSYRQIYGYTF. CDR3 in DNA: TGTGCCAGCAGCTATCGACAGATCTATGGCTACACCTTC.

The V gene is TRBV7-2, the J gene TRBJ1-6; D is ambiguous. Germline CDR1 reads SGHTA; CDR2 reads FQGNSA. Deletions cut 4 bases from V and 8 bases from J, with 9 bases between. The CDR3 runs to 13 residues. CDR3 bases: TGTGCCAGCAGCTCGGACCGGGATTCACCCCTCCACTTT. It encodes CASSSDRDSPLHF.

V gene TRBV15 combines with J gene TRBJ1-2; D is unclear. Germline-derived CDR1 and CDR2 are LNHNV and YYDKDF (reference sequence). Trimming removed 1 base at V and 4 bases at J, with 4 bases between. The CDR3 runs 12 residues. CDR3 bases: TGTGCCACCAGCAGAGCCGGCTATGGCTACACCTTC. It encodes CATSRAGYGYTF.

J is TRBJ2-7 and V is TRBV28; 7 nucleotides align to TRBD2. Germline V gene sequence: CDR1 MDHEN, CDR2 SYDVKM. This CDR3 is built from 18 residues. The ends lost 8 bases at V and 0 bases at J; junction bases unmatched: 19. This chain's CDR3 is CASYRGRAGEATSYEQYF. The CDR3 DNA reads TGTGCCAGCTATAGGGGCAGGGCGGGAGAAGCTACCTCCTACGAGCAGTACTTC.

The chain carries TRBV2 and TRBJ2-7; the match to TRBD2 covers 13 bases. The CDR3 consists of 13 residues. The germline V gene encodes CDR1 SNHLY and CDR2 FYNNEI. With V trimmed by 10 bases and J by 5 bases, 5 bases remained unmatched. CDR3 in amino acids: CATRLAGGDEQYF. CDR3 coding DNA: TGTGCCACCAGACTAGCGGGAGGAGACGAGCAGTACTTC. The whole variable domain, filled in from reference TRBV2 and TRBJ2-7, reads EPEVTQTPSHQVTQMGQEVILRCVPISNHLYFYWYRQILGQKVEFLVSFYNNEISEKSEIFDDQFSVERPDGSNFTLKIRSTKLEDSAMYFCATRLAGGDEQYFGPGTRLTVT.

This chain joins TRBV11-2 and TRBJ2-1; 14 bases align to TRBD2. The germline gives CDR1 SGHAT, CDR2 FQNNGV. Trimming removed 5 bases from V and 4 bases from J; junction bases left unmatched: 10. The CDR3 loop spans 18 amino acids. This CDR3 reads CASSAWTSGGLGYNEQFF. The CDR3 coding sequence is TGTGCCAGCAGCGCCTGGACTAGCGGGGGGCTCGGGTACAATGAGCAGTTCTTC. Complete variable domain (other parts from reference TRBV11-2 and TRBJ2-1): EAGVAQSPRYKIIEKRQSVAFWCNPISGHATLYWYQQILGQGPKLLIQFQNNGVVDDSQLPKDRFSAERLKGVDSTLKIQPAKLEDSAVYLCASSAWTSGGLGYNEQFFGPGTRLTVL.

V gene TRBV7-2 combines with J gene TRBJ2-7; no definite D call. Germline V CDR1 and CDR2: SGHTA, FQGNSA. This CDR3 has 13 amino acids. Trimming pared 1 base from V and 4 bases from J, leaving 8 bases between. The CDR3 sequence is CASSLGEQYEQYF. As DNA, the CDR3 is TGTGCCAGCAGCTTAGGTGAACAGTACGAGCAGTACTTC.

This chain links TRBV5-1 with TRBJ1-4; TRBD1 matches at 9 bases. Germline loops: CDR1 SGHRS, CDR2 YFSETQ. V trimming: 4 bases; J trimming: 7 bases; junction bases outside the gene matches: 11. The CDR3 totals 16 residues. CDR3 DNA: TGCGCCAGCAGCCGGGACAGGGTAATCAAGGGTGAAAAACTGTTTTTT. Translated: CASSRDRVIKGEKLFF.

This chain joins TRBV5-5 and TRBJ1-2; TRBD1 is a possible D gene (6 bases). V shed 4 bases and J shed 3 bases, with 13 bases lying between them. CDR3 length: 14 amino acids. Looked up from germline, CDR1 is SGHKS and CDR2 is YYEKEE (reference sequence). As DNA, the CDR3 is TGTGCCAGCAGCGACAGGACAGCCTACTATGGCTACACCTTC. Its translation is CASSDRTAYYGYTF.

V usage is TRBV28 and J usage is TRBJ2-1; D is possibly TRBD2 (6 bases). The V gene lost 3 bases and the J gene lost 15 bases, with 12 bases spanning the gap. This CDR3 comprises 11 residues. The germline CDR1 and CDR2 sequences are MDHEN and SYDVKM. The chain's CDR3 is CASSLAAGRFF. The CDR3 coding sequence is TGTGCCAGCAGTTTGGCGGCGGGACGGTTCTTC. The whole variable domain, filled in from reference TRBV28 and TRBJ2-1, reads DVKVTQSSRYLVKRTGEKVFLECVQDMDHENMFWYRQDPGLGLRLIYFSYDVKMKEKGDIPEGYSVSREKKERFSLILESASTNQTSMYLCASSLAAGRFFGPGTRLTVL.

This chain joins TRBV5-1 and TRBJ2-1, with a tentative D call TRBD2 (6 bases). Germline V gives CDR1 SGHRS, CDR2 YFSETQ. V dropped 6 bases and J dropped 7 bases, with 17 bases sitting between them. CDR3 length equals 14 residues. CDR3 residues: CASTGSGDRNEQFF. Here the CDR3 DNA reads TGCGCCAGCACCGGGTCGGGGGACCGTAATGAGCAGTTCTTC.

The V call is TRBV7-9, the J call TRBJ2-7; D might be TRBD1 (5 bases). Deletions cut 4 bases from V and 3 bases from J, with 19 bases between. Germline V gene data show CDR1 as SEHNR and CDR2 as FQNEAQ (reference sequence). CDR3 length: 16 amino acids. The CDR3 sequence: CASSSRGQTGNYEQYF. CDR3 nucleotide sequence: TGTGCCAGCAGCTCGAGAGGACAAACAGGAAACTACGAGCAGTACTTC.

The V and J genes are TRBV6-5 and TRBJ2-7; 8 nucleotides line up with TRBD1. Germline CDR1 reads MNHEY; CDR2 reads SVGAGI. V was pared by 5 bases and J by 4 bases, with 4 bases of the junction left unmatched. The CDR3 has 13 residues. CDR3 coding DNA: TGTGCCAGCAGTCGGACAGGGAATTACGAGCAGTACTTC. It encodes CASSRTGNYEQYF.